The clone carrying this TCR beta chain was seen ten or more times. Its antigen remains unidentified. One end of the junction does not line up with germline, which may come from a read error. The V gene's germline CDR1 is KGHSY and CDR2 FQNENV. The CDR3 loop spans 12 amino acids. These data come from a study of T cells after yellow fever vaccination. Whole-study context: SMART-Seq v4 Ultra Low Input prepared the low-cell-number fractions.

UMIs and a universal primer site were added when TCR cDNA was made by 5'RACE template switching. In TCRdb, the 5' RACE reads were re-called with MiXCR into one record per CDR3 protein. The profile shows about 350,000 distinct CDR3 sequences, approximately 4% of them singletons. Study results and limitations: A weaker secondary response peaked on day 5, the primary on day 15. Most clones from primary vaccination were detected again post-booster (around 95% CD4, roughly 85% CD8).

The sequences come from PBMCs, collected 5 days after the yellow fever booster vaccination. The clonotype comes from a man between 18 and 29 years old who received the YFV17D yellow fever vaccine. The V call is TRBV16, the J call TRBJ2-1; the D is unclear. The CDR3 DNA sequence: TGTGCCAGCAGCCAATTCTACCATGAGCAGTTCTTC. Translation: CASSQFYHEQFF.